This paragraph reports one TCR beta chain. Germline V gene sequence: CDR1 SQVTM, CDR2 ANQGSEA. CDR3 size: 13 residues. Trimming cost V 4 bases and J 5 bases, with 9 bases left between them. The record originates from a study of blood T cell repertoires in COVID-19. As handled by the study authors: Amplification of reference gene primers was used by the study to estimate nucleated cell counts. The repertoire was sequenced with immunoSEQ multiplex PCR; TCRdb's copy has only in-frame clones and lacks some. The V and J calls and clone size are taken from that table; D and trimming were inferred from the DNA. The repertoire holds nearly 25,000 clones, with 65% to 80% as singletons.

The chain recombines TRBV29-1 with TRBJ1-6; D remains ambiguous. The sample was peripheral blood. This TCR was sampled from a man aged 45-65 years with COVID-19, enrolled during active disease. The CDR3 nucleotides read TGCAGCGTTGCCAGGCTCGATAATTCACCCCTCCACTTT. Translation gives CSVARLDNSPLHF.